There are a few counts of the clone carrying this T cell receptor (beta chain). The data were taken from a study of early stage breast cancer tumors. Repertoires were generated with immunoSEQ multiplex PCR, while TCRdb's copy carries only in-frame clones and drops some. Of about 51,000 clones detected, roughly 73% appear once; the ten largest clones hold 3% to 4%. This receptor was obtained from a person in their 40s with breast cancer. Sequencing used blood.

CDR3 residues: CASSENRQTYGYTF. The CDR3 DNA is TGTGCCAGCAGTGAAAATAGACAGACCTATGGCTACACCTTC. The V gene is TRBV2, the J gene TRBJ1-2; a possible D gene is TRBD1 (5 bases). CDR3 length: 14 amino acids. Trimming left V 2 bases short and J 4 bases short, with 11 bases between. In germline, CDR1 is SNHLY, CDR2 FYNNEI. Complete variable domain (other parts from reference TRBV2 and TRBJ1-2): EPEVTQTPSHQVTQMGQEVILRCVPISNHLYFYWYRQILGQKVEFLVSFYNNEISEKSEIFDDQFSVERPDGSNFTLKIRSTKLEDSAMYFCASSENRQTYGYTFGSGTRLTVV.